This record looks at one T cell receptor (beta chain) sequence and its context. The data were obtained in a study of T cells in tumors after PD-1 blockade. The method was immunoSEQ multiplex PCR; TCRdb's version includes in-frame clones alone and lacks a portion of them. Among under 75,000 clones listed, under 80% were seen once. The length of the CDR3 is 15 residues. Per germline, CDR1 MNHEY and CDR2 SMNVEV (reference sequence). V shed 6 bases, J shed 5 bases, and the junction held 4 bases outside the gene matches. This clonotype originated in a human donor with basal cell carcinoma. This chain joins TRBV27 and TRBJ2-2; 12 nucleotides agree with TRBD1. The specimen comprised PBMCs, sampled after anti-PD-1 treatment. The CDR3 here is CASRRGQGATGELFF. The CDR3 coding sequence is TGTGCCAGCAGGAGGGGACAGGGGGCTACCGGGGAGCTGTTTTTT.